This TCR beta chain was identified during a study of regulatory T cells in long-lasting Graves disease. The table lists this clonotype with many counts. Its antigen is not identified. Study outcomes and limitations: Since the sample size was small, accuracy may have been reduced.

In building TCR beta libraries, iRepertoire HTBI primers were used together with Arm-PCR of CDR3 regions. One entry per CDR3 protein results from TCRdb running MiXCR on the multiplex PCR reads. The data show roughly 400,000 distinct CDR3 sequences, with about a sixth seen just once and about 25% held by the top ten. Losses at the gene ends were 5 bases for V and 4 bases for J; bases not matched to a gene: 14. The germline gives CDR1 LGHDT, CDR2 YNNKEL (reference sequence). The CDR3 spans 18 residues. The sample's time point: newly diagnosed GD, antithyroid drugs for less than 3 months. PBMC RNA was the source of the TCR library. Each of the patients was recruited from an endocrinology department situated in Xi'an, China. The same specimen was also included in a second study, on T cells in Graves' hyperthyroidism and ophthalmopathy. That source reports: Blood also showed most of the thyroid clonotypes that were expanded above 0.001.

This sequence was found in a woman aged 18-35 years with Graves disease. Sample: peripheral blood mononuclear cells (PBMCs), taken at new diagnosis, from a patient treated with antithyroid drugs. J is TRBJ2-1 and V is TRBV3-1, with TRBD2 matching over 10 bases. CDR3 loop: CASSSAWTSGAGYNEQFF. The CDR3 region has the DNA TGTGCCAGCAGCAGCGCTTGGACTAGCGGAGCAGGATACAATGAGCAGTTCTTC.